The present T cell receptor beta chain was sequenced within a study of blood T cells in healthy people across ages. Each donor had about 10 milliliters of peripheral blood drawn. Extractions gave at least 5 micrograms of total RNA per sample. PCR was performed a second time for about 7 to 12 cycles using a sample-barcoded 5' primer and a J-beta primer mix. TCRdb re-derived calls from the 5' RACE reads in MiXCR, one entry per CDR3 protein. The sample lists around 750,000 distinct CDR3 sequences, about 53% occurring once. CDR1 LGHNA and CDR2 YNFKEQ come from the germline V gene. This CDR3 has 15 amino acids. V lost 4 bases to trimming and J lost 6 bases, with 15 bases between them. This clonotype was seen once. Antigen: not known. Points from the study as a whole: With age, beta diversity per million T cells declined roughly linearly, significantly by 40. For the donors, CMV status was unknown and possibly confounded expanded clonotype changes.

The receptor was derived from a man at least 80 years old in good health. The chain employs TRBV4-2 and TRBJ2-2; D not resolved. The sequencing input was blood. The CDR3 sequence is CASSPTVVDPGELFF. The CDR3 DNA is TGTGCCAGCAGCCCCACCGTCGTCGATCCCGGGGAGCTGTTTTTT.